The 6 T cell receptor beta chains listed next were all sequenced from one sample in a study of shared clonotypes between healthy human individuals. The assay was immunoSEQ multiplex PCR, and TCRdb's table has in-frame clones only and misses some. This table has fewer than 1.8 million clones, 98% appearing once. The material sequenced was naive CD4+ T cells sorted from blood. This sample's subset: CD45RA+ positively selected. Every receptor here comes from a man aged 25 to 40 in good health.

This rearrangement joins TRBV18 to TRBJ1-2, with D uncertain. Between the trimmed V and J ends, which lost 8 bases and 3 bases, there was a span of 25 bases. CDR3 size: 17 residues. Germline V gives CDR1 KGHSH, CDR2 LQKENI. CDR3 in amino acids: CASTEISGIRGDYGYTF. DNA for the CDR3: TGTGCCAGCACCGAGATCTCGGGGATTCGCGGGGACTATGGCTACACCTTC.

The chain links TRBV10-1 to TRBJ2-7; D call uncertain. The germline V and J ends were trimmed by 5 bases and 6 bases, with 8 bases remaining between them. Germline V CDR1 and CDR2: WNHNN, SYGVQD (reference sequence). There are 11 residues in the CDR3. The CDR3 DNA reads as TGCGCCAGCAGTTGGGGTAGCGAGCAGTACTTC. This codes for CASSWGSEQYF.

The chain has TRBV7-9 and TRBJ2-1, with D possibly matching TRBD2 (6 bases). CDR1 and CDR2 from the germline V gene are SEHNR and FQNEAQ (reference sequence). Trimming shortened V by 6 bases and J by 3 bases, and 18 bases separated the two germline ends. The CDR3 has 16 residues. The CDR3 protein is CASRNPGLTNYNEQFF. CDR3 sequence (DNA): TGTGCCAGCAGAAATCCGGGACTTACTAACTACAATGAGCAGTTCTTC.

This clone was detected once. The chain is built from TRBV5-1 and TRBJ2-5, with D perhaps given as TRBD1 or TRBD2 (7 bases each). CDR3 size: 13 residues. Germline V gene sequence: CDR1 SGHRS, CDR2 YFSETQ. Between the trimmed V and J ends, which lost 2 bases and 4 bases, there was a span of 9 bases. CDR3 protein: CASSFRGGETQYF. CDR3 DNA sequence: TGCGCCAGCAGCTTCAGGGGGGGAGAGACCCAGTACTTC.

This chain uses TRBV2 with TRBJ2-2, with D perhaps assigned TRBD1 or TRBD2 (5 bases each). The CDR3 is 14 amino acids. V lost 6 bases and J 2 bases, leaving 10 bases between the germline ends. Germline CDR1 SNHLY, CDR2 FYNNEI. The CDR3 protein is CASRWDPNTGELFF. CDR3 in DNA: TGTGCCAGCAGATGGGACCCAAACACCGGGGAGCTGTTTTTT.

The chain links TRBV19 to TRBJ2-7; 9 nucleotides align to TRBD2. CDR1 LNHDA and CDR2 SQIVND come from the germline V gene (reference sequence). The CDR3 consists of 19 residues. The J segment lost 3 bases and the V segment lost 4 bases, leaving 19 bases of the junction unmatched. The CDR3 DNA follows: TGTGCCAGTAGTAAAGACAGGAATTGGATTAGCGGGAGAGTCTACGAGCAGTACTTC. This encodes CASSKDRNWISGRVYEQYF.